This T cell receptor (beta chain) was sequenced for a study of blood T cell repertoires in COVID-19. The wider study: The study drew acute and convalescent COVID-19 samples from the United States, Italy and Spain.

Per the original methods: Estimation of nucleated cell counts relied on the amplification of reference gene primers. Using immunoSEQ multiplex PCR, the repertoire was profiled, and TCRdb retains in-frame clones only, with some absent. V, J and clone size derive from that table, while D and trimming were established from the DNA sequence. The sample lists some 76,000 clones; more than 75% were seen once. Germline CDR1 and CDR2: SGHNT and YYREEE (reference sequence). This CDR3 has 16 amino acids. The J segment lost 2 bases and the V segment lost 0 bases, leaving 4 bases of the junction unmatched. The TCR was taken from a human donor in a cohort sampled during active COVID-19. Input material: peripheral blood. V and J are TRBV5-4 and TRBJ2-5; TRBD2 matches 10 bases. In DNA, the CDR3 is TGTGCCAGCAGCTTGGCCCCAGCGGGGGGGCAAGAGACCCAGTACTTC. Protein: CASSLAPAGGQETQYF.